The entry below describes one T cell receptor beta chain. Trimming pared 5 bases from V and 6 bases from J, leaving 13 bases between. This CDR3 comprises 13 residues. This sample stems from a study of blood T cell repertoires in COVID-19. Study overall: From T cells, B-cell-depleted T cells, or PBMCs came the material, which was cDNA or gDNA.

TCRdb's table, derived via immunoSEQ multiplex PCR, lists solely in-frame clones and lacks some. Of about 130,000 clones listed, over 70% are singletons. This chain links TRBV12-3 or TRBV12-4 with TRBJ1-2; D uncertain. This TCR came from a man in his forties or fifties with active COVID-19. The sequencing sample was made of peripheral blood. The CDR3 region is CASSLDGEHGYTF. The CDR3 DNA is TGTGCCAGCAGTCTCGATGGAGAACATGGCTACACCTTC.